The clone carrying this T cell receptor (beta chain) has just a few counts. No antigen is known for it. Deletions cut 0 bases from V and 0 bases from J, with 5 bases between. CDR1 and CDR2 from the germline V gene are MGHRA and YSYEKL. The CDR3 has 15 residues. These data are taken from a study of beta chain features in type 1 diabetes. Expressed TCRB transcripts were sequenced because the entire RNA isolate underwent reverse transcription. Assay: immunoSEQ multiplex PCR; the TCRdb copy retains only in-frame clones and omits some. The sample includes roughly 180,000 clones, about 8% of them seen just once. Cells sorted by CD45RO/CCR7/CD25/CD127/CD95/CD27 comprised CD4+ naive, central memory, regulatory and stem cell-like memory cells. Overall study findings and caveats: Moderate but significant shortening of TCRB CDR3s was recorded in all four CD4+ subsets from Type 1 diabetes patients.

Sequenced input: central memory CD4+ T cells from blood. The genes are TRBV4-1 and TRBJ1-4; the D is unclear. This TCR was sampled from a woman in her thirties or forties with type 1 diabetes. The CDR3: CASSQDRATNEKLFF. The CDR3, as DNA: TGCGCCAGCAGCCAAGACCGCGCAACTAATGAAAAACTGTTTTTT.